This T cell receptor (beta chain) derives from a study of CD8+ T cells in alopecia areata. Extracted RNA was reverse transcribed, and the resulting cDNA served as sequencing template. Some clones are missing from TCRdb's copy, which holds only in-frame ones; the method was immunoSEQ multiplex PCR. Of around 150,000 clones listed, around four fifths were seen once; the top ten hold just under 25%. Only one count was recorded for this clone. Antigen specificity is unknown. Treatment meaning: oral pan-JAK inhibitor, 5-10 mg twice daily. Study-wide results and caveats: The study found TCR sharing across patients less clear than in mice, possibly for HLA reasons. Within the top 100, expanded CD8+ clones significantly decreased with tofacitinib, as did scalp clonality.

The sequencing used CD8+ T cells sorted from blood, collected at week 4, from a patient treated with tofacitinib. The TCR originated in a human donor with alopecia areata.

In nucleotides, the CDR3 is TGTGCCAGCAGCTTACGGGGCAGGGAACCCTATGGCTACACCTTC. It translates to CASSLRGREPYGYTF. The chain recombines TRBV5-6 with TRBJ1-2; TRBD1 might be the D (5 bases). CDR1 SGHDT and CDR2 YYEEEE come from the germline V gene. Trimming removed 2 bases from V and 4 bases from J, with 15 bases in between. The CDR3 covers 15 residues.